Below are 30 T cell receptor beta chains sequenced from a single sample in a study of human T cells and chemical hapten exposure. One entry per CDR3 protein results from TCRdb running MiXCR on the RACE reads. The repertoire holds under 70,000 distinct CDR3 sequences, 10% to 12% seen once, with roughly 4% in the top ten. Time point of the sample: pre-sensitization, week 0. As to treatment: therapeutic diphenylcyclopropenone sensitization with weekly scalp DPC. The specimen comprised whole blood, sampled in connection with sensitization to the hapten diphenylcyclopropenone (DPC). These receptors all come from a woman aged 40 to 49 with alopecia areata. Some clones in this sample may be carry-over from other donors' samples.

This clonotype turned up a few times. The rearrangement links TRBV18 to TRBJ1-5; weak D call: TRBD1 (6 bases). Germline-derived CDR1 and CDR2 are KGHSH and LQKENI. CDR3 length equals 15 residues. Trimming shortened V by 6 bases and J by 2 bases, and 14 bases separated the two germline ends. The CDR3 loop reads CASSGRGDGNQPQHF. CDR3 bases: TGTGCCAGCTCGGGAAGGGGGGATGGCAATCAGCCCCAGCATTTT. The full variable domain, rest sourced from reference TRBV18 and TRBJ1-5, is NAGVMQNPRHLVRRRGQEARLRCSPMKGHSHVYWYRQLPEEGLKFMVYLQKENIIDESGMPKERFSAEFPKEGPSILRIQQVVRGDSAAYFCASSGRGDGNQPQHFGDGTRLSIL.

This clonotype was seen a handful of times. V is TRBV19 and J is TRBJ2-7; D is unresolved. V was cut by 5 bases and J by 7 bases, with 15 bases left in between. The germline CDR1 and CDR2 sequences are LNHDA and SQIVND (reference sequence). The CDR3 runs to 13 residues. The CDR3, as DNA: TGTGCCAGTAGTTCCGCCCCCAGTCGAGAGCAGTACTTC. Translated, it gives CASSSAPSREQYF.

At least ten counts were recorded for this clonotype. The V gene is TRBV12-3 or TRBV12-4, the J gene TRBJ1-5; perhaps TRBD1 as D (5 bases). This CDR3 comprises 13 residues. The V end lost 6 bases, the J end lost 6 bases, and 12 bases lay between the germline ends. The CDR3 protein is CASSASGGQPQHF. The CDR3 bases are TGTGCCAGCAGCGCCTCCGGGGGTCAGCCCCAGCATTTT.

Concerning this clonotype itself: Just one base apart from a much larger clone, this may be a read error. The rearrangement joins TRBV5-3 to TRBJ2-1; D not certain. TRBV5-3 is recorded as an ORF, its role being uncertain. The CDR3 has 14 amino acids. CDR3 in DNA: TGTGCCAGAAGCCGCCGAAGGACCCACAATGAGCACTTCTTC. Its translation is CARSRRRTHNEHFF.

This clonotype has only a few counts. The genes are TRBV6-4 and TRBJ2-3, with 12 bases aligning to TRBD2. With V trimmed by 6 bases and J by 0 bases, 4 bases remained unmatched. The CDR3 sequence is 16 residues long. The V gene's germline CDR1 is MRHNA and CDR2 SNTAGT. The CDR3 spells CASRSGLAGSTDTQYF. Written as DNA, the CDR3 is TGTGCCAGCAGATCCGGACTAGCGGGGAGCACAGATACGCAGTATTTT.

The chain links TRBV6-5 to TRBJ2-5; a possible D gene is TRBD2 (6 bases). The germline V and J ends were trimmed by 4 bases and 1 base, with 13 bases remaining between them. The CDR3 has 15 amino acids. Looked up from germline, CDR1 is MNHEY and CDR2 is SVGAGI. The DNA for the CDR3 is TGTGCCAGCAGTTCATCCCTAGCGCCCCAAGAGACCCAGTACTTC. Protein sequence: CASSSSLAPQETQYF.

This clonotype was found a few times. This sequence joins TRBV28 and TRBJ1-1; TRBD1 matches at 11 bases. The J segment lost 4 bases and the V segment lost 5 bases, leaving 6 bases of the junction unmatched. This CDR3 has 15 amino acids. Germline-derived CDR1 and CDR2 are MDHEN and SYDVKM. CDR3 residues: CASSLGGTGGTEAFF. The CDR3 coding sequence is TGTGCCAGCAGTCTCGGGGGGACAGGGGGCACTGAAGCTTTCTTT.

This clonotype was picked up a small number of times. CDR3 sequence: CSVAEGAKTEAFF. The CDR3 coding sequence is TGCAGCGTTGCAGAGGGGGCTAAAACTGAAGCTTTCTTT. The chain is built from TRBV29-1 and TRBJ1-1, with 7 nucleotides matching TRBD1. V lost 4 bases, J lost 5 bases, and 7 bases stayed unmatched. The CDR3 runs to 13 residues. CDR1 SQVTM and CDR2 ANQGSEA come from the germline V gene. Together with reference TRBV29-1 and TRBJ1-1, the CDR3 gives the full variable domain: SAVISQKPSRDICQRGTSLTIQCQVDSQVTMMFWYRQQPGQSLTLIATANQGSEATYESGFVIDKFPISRPNLTFSTLTVSNMSPEDSSIYLCSVAEGAKTEAFFGQGTRLTVV.

This clonotype was picked up many times. The chain employs TRBV11-3 and TRBJ1-3; D uncertain. There are 15 residues in the CDR3. Germline values: CDR1 SGHNT, CDR2 YENEEA. Trimming stripped 0 bases from V and 0 bases from J, with 6 bases between. The CDR3 region is CASSLDGPSGNTIYF. The CDR3 DNA reads TGTGCCAGCAGCTTAGATGGCCCCTCTGGAAACACCATATATTTT.

A note on this clonotype: The junction does not match germline at one end; this may be a read error. DNA of the CDR3: TGTGCCAACAGCTTTTTTACAGGGGGGACCCTTGGAGCTTTCTTT. This encodes CANSFFTGGTLGAFF. The chain uses TRBV5-6 and TRBJ1-1; 8 positions agree with TRBD1. Germline values: CDR1 SGHDT, CDR2 YYEEEE. The CDR3 totals 15 residues.

In its sample, this clonotype was seen a few times. This chain joins TRBV18 and TRBJ1-5, with TRBD1 as a possible D gene (6 bases). Per germline, CDR1 KGHSH and CDR2 LQKENI. The CDR3 extends over 15 amino acids. V was trimmed by 2 bases and J by 7 bases, leaving 15 bases between them. The CDR3, as DNA: TGTGCCAGCTCACCATTGGCCGAAACAGGGCAGCCCCAGCATTTT. This sequence encodes CASSPLAETGQPQHF.

In this sample, this clonotype turned up a few times. This sequence joins TRBV4-3 and TRBJ2-1; D remains unclear. V lost 3 bases and J 8 bases, leaving 14 bases between the germline ends. This CDR3 is 14 amino acids long. Germline V gene sequence: CDR1 LGHNA, CDR2 YSLEER. In DNA, the CDR3 is TGCGCCAGCAGCCATGGGCTGGGCCGGGATGAGCAGTTCTTC. This translates into CASSHGLGRDEQFF.

This clonotype appeared a few times. This chain joins TRBV7-8 and TRBJ2-3; tentative D call: TRBD2 (7 bases). V lost 5 bases to trimming and J lost 4 bases, with 19 bases between them. Germline lookup yields CDR1 SGHVS and CDR2 FQNEAQ. CDR3 length: 16 residues. The CDR3 DNA sequence: TGTGCCAGCAGCCCTGTCTATGGGGGGGCCGCAGATACGCAGTATTTT. This gives the protein CASSPVYGGAADTQYF.

This clonotype came up a few times. CDR3 residues: CASSPRTSGSLGGNEQFF. CDR3 coding DNA: TGTGCCAGCAGCCCCCGGACTAGCGGGAGCCTCGGAGGGAATGAGCAGTTCTTC. The genes are TRBV9 and TRBJ2-1; 13 bases are a match to TRBD2. The length of the CDR3 is 18 residues. Trimming took 4 bases from V and 7 from J; bases not matched to a gene: 14. Germline CDR1 SGDLS, CDR2 YYNGEE.

This clonotype has a count of ten or more. This rearrangement joins TRBV5-6 to TRBJ2-7, with D possibly TRBD2 on 5 matching bases. Germline-derived CDR1 and CDR2 are SGHDT and YYEEEE. The CDR3 loop spans 12 amino acids. Trimming shortened V by 4 bases and J by 2 bases, and 7 bases separated the two germline ends. CDR3 in amino acids: CASSAGTYEQYF. The CDR3 nucleotides are TGTGCCAGCAGCGCCGGGACCTACGAGCAGTACTTC.

This clonotype turned up a few times. The chain employs TRBV7-2 and TRBJ2-7, with D possibly matching TRBD2 (5 bases). The V end was cut by 0 bases, the J end by 11 bases, with 14 bases between. The CDR3 consists of 13 residues. The germline CDR1 and CDR2 sequences are SGHTA and FQGNSA. CDR3 bases: TGTGCCAGCAGCTTAGCCCAGGACTCCCTTAAGTACTTC. This gives the protein CASSLAQDSLKYF. The entire variable domain, with the rest obtained from reference TRBV7-2 and TRBJ2-7, is as follows: GAGVSQSPSNKVTEKGKDVELRCDPISGHTALYWYRQSLGQGLEFLIYFQGNSAPDKSGLPSDRFSAERTGGSVSTLTIQRTQQEDSAVYLCASSLAQDSLKYFGPGTRLTVT.

Comment on this clonotype: The junction differs from germline at one of its ends, possibly a read error. This rearrangement joins TRBV15 to TRBJ2-1; D possibly uses TRBD1 or TRBD2 (6 bases each). Germline V gives CDR1 LNHNV, CDR2 YYDKDF (reference sequence). This CDR3 region has 16 residues. DNA for the CDR3: TGTGCCACCGGGGGGCCCAAACGCCCATCCTCCAATGAGCAGTTCTTC. The encoded protein is CATGGPKRPSSNEQFF.

The table lists this clonotype with many counts. The chain combines TRBV7-2 with TRBJ1-1, with TRBD1 identical over 7 bases. The CDR3 has 14 residues. With V trimmed by 5 bases and J by 5 bases, 8 bases remained unmatched. Looked up from germline, CDR1 is SGHTA and CDR2 is FQGNSA. CDR3 amino acids: CASSPRRGRTEAFF. The CDR3 DNA reads TGTGCCAGCAGCCCTCGCAGGGGGAGGACTGAAGCTTTCTTT.

This clonotype was recorded at least ten times. The chain has TRBV4-2 and TRBJ1-1; TRBD1 matches at 7 bases. V lost 4 bases, J lost 0 bases, and 8 bases stayed unmatched. The CDR3 loop spans 16 amino acids. Germline V gives CDR1 LGHNA, CDR2 YNFKEQ. Written as DNA, the CDR3 is TGTGCCAGCAGCCGCGCCTGGGACAGAATGAACACTGAAGCTTTCTTT. It encodes CASSRAWDRMNTEAFF.

The rearrangement uses TRBV28 and TRBJ2-4; maybe TRBD1 (5 bases). V was pared by 2 bases and J by 7 bases, with 9 bases between. In germline, CDR1 is MDHEN, CDR2 SYDVKM. CDR3 length: 13 residues. The CDR3 DNA is TGTGCCAGCAGTTTAGGGGCTGGGAACATTCAGTACTTC. Translating gives CASSLGAGNIQYF. Full variable domain (outside the CDR3, taken from reference TRBV28 and TRBJ2-4): DVKVTQSSRYLVKRTGEKVFLECVQDMDHENMFWYRQDPGLGLRLIYFSYDVKMKEKGDIPEGYSVSREKKERFSLILESASTNQTSMYLCASSLGAGNIQYFGAGTRLSVL.

Notes on this clonotype: One end of the junction is discordant with germline, which a read error may explain. This sequence joins TRBV4-2 and TRBJ1-1; tentatively, D is TRBD1 (5 bases). Germline assignment: CDR1 LGHNA and CDR2 YNFKEQ. The CDR3 length is 13 residues. The CDR3 DNA sequence: TGTGCCATCAGCCAAGATACAGGTACTGAAGCTTTCTTT. As protein: CAISQDTGTEAFF.

CDR3 bases: TGTGCCAGCAGCTCCGGGACGGTGAACACTGAAGCTTTCTTT. Its translation: CASSSGTVNTEAFF. The genes are TRBV7-8 and TRBJ1-1; TRBD1 might be the D (5 bases). CDR1 and CDR2 from the germline V gene are SGHVS and FQNEAQ. This CDR3 comprises 14 residues. V shed 4 bases and J shed 0 bases, with 9 bases lying between them.

This clonotype was counted many times. The chain uses TRBV29-1 and TRBJ1-2, with a weak D call TRBD1 (6 bases). Trimming removed 6 bases from V and 6 bases from J, with 14 bases in between. The germline V gene encodes CDR1 SQVTM and CDR2 ANQGSEA. The CDR3 length is 12 residues. The CDR3 spells CSVDTGRHGYTF. The CDR3 nucleotides read TGCAGCGTGGATACAGGGCGCCATGGCTACACCTTC.

This clonotype was picked up a small number of times. V is TRBV7-9 and J is TRBJ2-1, with D unclear. The CDR3 length is 19 residues. Looked up from germline, CDR1 is SEHNR and CDR2 is FQNEAQ (reference sequence). V lost 2 bases and J lost 5, with 25 bases in between. For the CDR3, the DNA is TGTGCCAGCAGCTTATGGTCGAGGAAACAGTTTGGGGAAGACAATGAGCAGTTCTTC. Amino acid sequence: CASSLWSRKQFGEDNEQFF.

This clonotype came up many times. The chain couples TRBV7-6 to TRBJ1-5, with a weak D call TRBD1 (5 bases). Germline V CDR1 and CDR2: SGHVS, FNYEAQ. V was cut by 0 bases and J by 2 bases, with 11 bases left in between. The CDR3 totals 16 residues. CDR3: CASSLAIRGGNQPQHF. The DNA for the CDR3 is TGTGCCAGCAGCTTAGCGATTAGGGGAGGCAATCAGCCCCAGCATTTT.

This clonotype was counted at least ten times. This rearrangement joins TRBV6-2 or TRBV6-3 to TRBJ2-1; 9 bases are a match to TRBD2. The CDR3 consists of 16 residues. Per the germline V gene, CDR1 is MNHEY and CDR2 is SVGEGT. Trimming removed 3 bases from V and 4 bases from J; junction bases left unmatched: 7. The CDR3 loop reads CASSYHSGGLYNEQFF. In DNA, the CDR3 is TGTGCCAGCAGTTATCATAGCGGGGGACTATACAATGAGCAGTTCTTC.

At least ten counts were recorded for this clonotype. V and J are TRBV19 and TRBJ1-5; 10 positions agree with TRBD1. V shed 5 bases, J shed 3 bases, and the junction held 7 bases outside the gene matches. This CDR3 spans 16 amino acids. CDR1 and CDR2 from the germline V gene are LNHDA and SQIVND (reference sequence). The CDR3 loop is CASSALDRGDNQPQHF. CDR3 sequence (DNA): TGTGCCAGTAGTGCCTTGGACAGGGGGGACAATCAGCCCCAGCATTTT.

This clonotype was seen only a few times. The chain combines TRBV19 with TRBJ2-1; D unclear. V lost 5 bases, J lost 3 bases, and 11 bases lay in between. The CDR3 contains 14 residues. Germline loops: CDR1 LNHDA, CDR2 SQIVND (reference sequence). The CDR3 reads CASSLDPSYNEQFF. CDR3 coding DNA: TGTGCCAGTAGTCTCGACCCGAGCTACAATGAGCAGTTCTTC.

The V gene is TRBV2, the J gene TRBJ2-5; 7 bases map to TRBD2. Germline loops: CDR1 SNHLY, CDR2 FYNNEI. Trimming cost V 11 bases and J 5 bases; bases outside gene matches: 11. This CDR3 spans 13 amino acids. CDR3: CAELGRAGETQYF. The CDR3 nucleotides read TGTGCCGAACTGGGGCGAGCGGGGGAGACCCAGTACTTC.

This clonotype was seen only a few times. V is TRBV21-1 and J is TRBJ2-7; TRBD2 reflects the table's D call only, with no check against the DNA. TRBV21-1 is a known pseudogene. The CDR3 runs 14 residues. This CDR3 is CASSCGSGSWEQYF. CDR3 DNA: TGTGCCAGCTCCTGTGGCAGCGGGAGCTGGGAGCAGTACTTC.